This is a list of T cell receptor beta chains from one sample in a study of a mutant IDH1 vaccine in newly diagnosed glioma. TCRdb keeps only in-frame clones here, not all; method: immunoSEQ multiplex PCR. The sample yields roughly 70,000 clones, approximately 86% seen once. Sequences were derived from PBMCs, sampled from a glioma patient treated with radiotherapy, temozolomide or both. The receptors come from a young man with glioma. Each CDR3 is given with its conserved first and last residue. D genes are given only for firm matches. Some rows mark clone size as missing; the rest say once, few, many or name a class of expanded clone.

j_call | d_call | v_call | clone_size | cdr3_aa | cdr3_nt
TRBJ2-5 | NA | TRBV7-7 | NA | CASSPRRVEGETQYF | TGTGCCAGCAGCCCCCGTCGAGTCGAAGGGGAGACCCAGTACTTC
TRBJ1-1 | NA | TRBV6-1 | NA | CASSTTGTLVTEAFF | TGTGCCAGCAGTACCACAGGGACCCTTGTGACTGAAGCTTTCTTT
TRBJ2-2 | TRBD1 | TRBV5-1 | NA | CASSVTGSSGELFF | TGCGCCAGCAGCGTGACAGGGTCTTCCGGGGAGCTGTTTTTT
TRBJ1-2 | TRBD1 | TRBV7-9 | NA | CASSPRTGGYGYTF | TGTGCCAGCAGCCCGCGGACAGGGGGATACGGCTACACCTTC
TRBJ1-1 | NA | TRBV7-9 | NA | CASSLGRQDTEAFF | TGTGCCAGCAGCTTAGGTCGGCAGGACACTGAAGCTTTCTTT
TRBJ2-1 | NA | TRBV5-1 | NA | CASSLAGINEQFF | TGCGCCAGCAGCTTGGCGGGGATTAATGAGCAGTTCTTC
TRBJ2-7 | NA | TRBV7-9 | NA | CASSSALYEQYF | TGTGCCAGCAGCTCGGCCTTATACGAGCAGTACTTC
TRBJ1-5 | NA | TRBV5-6 | once | CASSLYNQPQHF | TGTGCCAGCAGCCTATACAATCAGCCCCAGCATTTT
TRBJ1-1 | NA | TRBV30 | NA | CACSMNTEAFF | TGTGCCTGTTCTATGAACACTGAAGCTTTCTTT
TRBJ1-5 | NA | TRBV28 | NA | CASSFNTEGAEPQHF | TGTGCCAGCAGTTTTAACACGGAAGGCGCGGAGCCCCAGCATTTT
TRBJ2-7 | NA | TRBV13 | NA | CASSQGLPHEQYF | TGTGCCAGCAGCCAAGGACTACCTCACGAGCAGTACTTC
TRBJ1-5 | TRBD1 | TRBV7-9 | NA | CASSLVTGASNQPQHF | TGTGCCAGCAGCTTAGTGACAGGGGCGAGCAATCAGCCCCAGCATTTT